This paragraph covers one T cell receptor (beta chain) sequence. What it recognizes is unknown. This record belongs to a study of siplizumab effects on memory and regulatory T cells. Overall study results and limits: Alloreactive sequences tracing back to unstimulated CD4+ memory cells fell significantly with siplizumab. Naive T cells, seemingly more diverse than memory cells, seemed major alloresponse contributors.

The CDR3 length is 15 residues. Germline CDR1 ENHRY, CDR2 SYGVKD. V dropped 6 bases and J dropped 9 bases, with 21 bases sitting between them. The protocol was immunoSEQ multiplex PCR, while the TCRdb copy is restricted to in-frame clones and leaves out a portion. The repertoire holds 100,000 to 110,000 clones, with around 90% as singletons. The V call is TRBV10-3, the J call TRBJ2-1; unclear D gene. The material sequenced was CD4+ T cells sorted from blood. The receptor's source is a human donor in good health. The CDR3 reads CAISVLWASQSEQFF. The CDR3 DNA sequence: TGTGCCATCAGCGTCCTATGGGCATCCCAAAGTGAGCAGTTCTTC.